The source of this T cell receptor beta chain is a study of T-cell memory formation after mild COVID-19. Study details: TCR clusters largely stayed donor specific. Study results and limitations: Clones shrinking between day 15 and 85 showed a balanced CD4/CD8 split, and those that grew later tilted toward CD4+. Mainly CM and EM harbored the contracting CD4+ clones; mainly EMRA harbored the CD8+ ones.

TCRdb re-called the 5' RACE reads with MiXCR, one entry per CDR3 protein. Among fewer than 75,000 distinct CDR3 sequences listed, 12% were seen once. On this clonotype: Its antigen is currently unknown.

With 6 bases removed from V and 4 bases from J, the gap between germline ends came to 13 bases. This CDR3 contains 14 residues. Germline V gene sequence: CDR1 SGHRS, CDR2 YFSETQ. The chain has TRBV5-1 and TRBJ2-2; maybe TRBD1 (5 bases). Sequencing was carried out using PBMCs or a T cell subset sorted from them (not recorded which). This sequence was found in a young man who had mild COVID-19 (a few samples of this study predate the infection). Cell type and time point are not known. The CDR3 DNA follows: TGCGCCAGCAAAGGGGCGGACGGCACCGGGGAGCTGTTTTTT. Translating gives CASKGADGTGELFF.